Here is one TCR beta chain with its context. cDNA synthesis used the whole RNA isolate, giving expressed TCRB sequences. Generated by immunoSEQ multiplex PCR, the TCRdb table keeps only in-frame clones and is missing some. Found here are 38,000 or so clones, 64% of them singletons; the top ten hold 2% to 2.5%. This CDR3 comprises 18 residues. V was pared by 1 base and J by 5 bases, with 9 bases of the junction left unmatched. Germline-derived CDR1 and CDR2 are SGHVS and FQNEAQ. These data originate in a study of beta chain features in type 1 diabetes. Study context: Cell yields, gender and age were comparable in patients and healthy donors.

V is TRBV7-8 and J is TRBJ2-1, with TRBD2 matching 12 bases. Material: Tregs from blood. The receptor was derived from a woman aged 30 to 39 in good health. The CDR3 bases are TGTGCCAGCAGCTTAGGTTCGCTAGCGGGAGGGCTCCACAATGAGCAGTTCTTC. Translating it yields CASSLGSLAGGLHNEQFF.